This TCR beta chain is drawn from a study of early T cells in non-severe SARS-CoV-2 infection. The CDR3 sequence is 14 residues long. V gave up 8 bases and J gave up 7 bases; unmatched junction bases: 6. CDR1 and CDR2 from the germline V gene are ENHRY and SYGVKD. Using its own MiXCR run on the 5' RACE reads, TCRdb lists one record per CDR3 protein. The sample yields some 80,000 distinct CDR3 sequences, over 9% seen once. The sample holds many counts of this clonotype. This chain connects TRBV10-3 to TRBJ2-1; 12 nucleotides match TRBD2. This sequence was found in an adult who was a healthcare worker with PCR-confirmed SARS-CoV-2 infection or an uninfected control (not recorded which). The sequencing sample was made of whole blood. CDR3 nucleotide sequence: TGTGCCATCGCTAGCGGGAGGGAGTGGAATGAGCAGTTCTTC. Translating gives CAIASGREWNEQFF.